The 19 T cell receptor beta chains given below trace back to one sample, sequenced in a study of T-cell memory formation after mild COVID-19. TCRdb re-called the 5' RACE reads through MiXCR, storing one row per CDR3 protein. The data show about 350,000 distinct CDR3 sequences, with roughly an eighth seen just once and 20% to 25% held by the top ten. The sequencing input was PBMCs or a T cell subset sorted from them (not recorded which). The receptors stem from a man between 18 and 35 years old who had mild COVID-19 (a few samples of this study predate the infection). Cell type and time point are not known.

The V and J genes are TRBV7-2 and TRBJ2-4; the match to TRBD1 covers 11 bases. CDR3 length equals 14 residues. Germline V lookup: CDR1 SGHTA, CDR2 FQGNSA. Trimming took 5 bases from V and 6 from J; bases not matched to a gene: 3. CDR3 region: CASSRDRGGNIQYF. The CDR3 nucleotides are TGTGCCAGCAGCCGGGACAGGGGGGGAAACATTCAGTACTTC.

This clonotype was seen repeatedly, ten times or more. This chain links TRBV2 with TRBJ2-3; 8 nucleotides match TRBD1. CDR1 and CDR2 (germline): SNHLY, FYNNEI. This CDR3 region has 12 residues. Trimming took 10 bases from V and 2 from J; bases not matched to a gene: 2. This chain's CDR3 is CATDRDTDTQYF. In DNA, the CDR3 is TGTGCCACGGACAGGGACACAGATACGCAGTATTTT.

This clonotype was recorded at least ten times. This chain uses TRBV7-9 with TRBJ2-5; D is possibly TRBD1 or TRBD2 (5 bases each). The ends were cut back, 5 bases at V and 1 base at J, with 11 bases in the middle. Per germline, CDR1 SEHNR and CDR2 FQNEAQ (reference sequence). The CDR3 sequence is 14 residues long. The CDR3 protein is CASSERGRQETQYF. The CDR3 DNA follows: TGTGCCAGCAGCGAAAGGGGACGCCAAGAGACCCAGTACTTC.

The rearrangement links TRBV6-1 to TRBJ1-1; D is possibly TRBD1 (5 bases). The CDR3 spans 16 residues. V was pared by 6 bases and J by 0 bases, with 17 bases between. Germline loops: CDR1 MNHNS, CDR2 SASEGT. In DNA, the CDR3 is TGTGCCAGCAGCTCTAAGGGACCGCGTATGAACACTGAAGCTTTCTTT. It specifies CASSSKGPRMNTEAFF.

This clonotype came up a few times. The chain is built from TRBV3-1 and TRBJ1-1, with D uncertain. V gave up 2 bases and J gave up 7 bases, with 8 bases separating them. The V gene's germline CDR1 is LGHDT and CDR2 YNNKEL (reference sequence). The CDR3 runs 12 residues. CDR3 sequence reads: CASSQSWHEAFF. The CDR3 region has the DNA TGTGCCAGCAGCCAATCTTGGCATGAAGCTTTCTTT.

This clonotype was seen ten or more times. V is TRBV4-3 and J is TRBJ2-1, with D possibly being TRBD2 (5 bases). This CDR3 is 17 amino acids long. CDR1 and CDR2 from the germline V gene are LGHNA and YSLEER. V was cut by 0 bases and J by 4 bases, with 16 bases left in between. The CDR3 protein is CASSQDGVSWEYNEQFF. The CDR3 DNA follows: TGCGCCAGCAGCCAAGATGGGGTCAGCTGGGAGTACAATGAGCAGTTCTTC.

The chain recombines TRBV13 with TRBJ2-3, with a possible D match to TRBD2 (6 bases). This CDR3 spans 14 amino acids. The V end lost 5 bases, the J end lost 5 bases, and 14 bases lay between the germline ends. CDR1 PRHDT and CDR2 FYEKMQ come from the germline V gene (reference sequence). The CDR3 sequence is CASSPRGRKDTQYF. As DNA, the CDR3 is TGTGCCAGCAGCCCGCGGGGACGGAAAGATACGCAGTATTTT.

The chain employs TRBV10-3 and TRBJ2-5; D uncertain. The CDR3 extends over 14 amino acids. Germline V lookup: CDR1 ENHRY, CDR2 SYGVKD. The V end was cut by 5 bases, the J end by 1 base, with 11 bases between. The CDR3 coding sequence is TGTGCCATCAGTCAAGTCAACGTCCAAGAGACCCAGTACTTC. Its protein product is CAISQVNVQETQYF.

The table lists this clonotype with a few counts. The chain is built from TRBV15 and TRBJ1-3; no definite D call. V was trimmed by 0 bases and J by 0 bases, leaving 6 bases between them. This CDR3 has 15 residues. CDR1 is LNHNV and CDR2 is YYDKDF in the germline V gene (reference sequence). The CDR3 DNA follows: TGTGCCACCAGCAGAGACCCCCTCTCTGGAAACACCATATATTTT. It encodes CATSRDPLSGNTIYF.

The CDR3 DNA follows: TGTGCCAGCAGCGAGCTGGGGTCTTCCTACAATGAGCAGTTCTTC. Translation gives CASSELGSSYNEQFF. V is TRBV7-6 and J is TRBJ2-1; D is uncertain. V lost 5 bases to trimming and J lost 1 base, with 12 bases between them. This CDR3 has 15 residues. Germline V lookup: CDR1 SGHVS, CDR2 FNYEAQ.

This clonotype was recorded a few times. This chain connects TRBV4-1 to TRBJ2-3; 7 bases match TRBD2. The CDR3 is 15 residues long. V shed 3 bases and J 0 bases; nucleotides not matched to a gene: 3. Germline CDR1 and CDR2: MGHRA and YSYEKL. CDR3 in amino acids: CASSQGSGSTDTQYF. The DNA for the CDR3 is TGCGCCAGCAGCCAGGGTAGCGGGAGCACAGATACGCAGTATTTT.

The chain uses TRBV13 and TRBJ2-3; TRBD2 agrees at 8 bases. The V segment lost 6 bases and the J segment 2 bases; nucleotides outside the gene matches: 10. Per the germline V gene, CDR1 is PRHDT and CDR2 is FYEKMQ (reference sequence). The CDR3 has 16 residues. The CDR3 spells CASSPETSGLTDTQYF. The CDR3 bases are TGTGCCAGCAGTCCCGAAACTAGCGGACTCACAGATACGCAGTATTTT.

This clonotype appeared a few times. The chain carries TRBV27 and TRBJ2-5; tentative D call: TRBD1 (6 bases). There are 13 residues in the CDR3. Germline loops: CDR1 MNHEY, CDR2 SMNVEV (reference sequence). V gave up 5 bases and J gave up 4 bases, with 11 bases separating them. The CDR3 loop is CASSARGRETQYF. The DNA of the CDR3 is TGTGCCAGCAGTGCCAGGGGCCGAGAGACCCAGTACTTC.

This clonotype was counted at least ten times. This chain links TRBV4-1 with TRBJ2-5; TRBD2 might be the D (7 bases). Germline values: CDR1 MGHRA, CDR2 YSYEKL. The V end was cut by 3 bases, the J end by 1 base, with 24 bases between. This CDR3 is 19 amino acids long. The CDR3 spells CASSHPGLRGGAFQETQYF. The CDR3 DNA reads TGCGCCAGCAGCCACCCCGGGCTTAGGGGGGGGGCGTTCCAAGAGACCCAGTACTTC.

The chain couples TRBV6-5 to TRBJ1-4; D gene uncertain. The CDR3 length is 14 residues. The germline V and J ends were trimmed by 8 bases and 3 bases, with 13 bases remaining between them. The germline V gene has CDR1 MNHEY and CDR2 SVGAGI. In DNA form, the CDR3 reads TGTGCCAGCCGCCGACGGTTCGCTAATGAAAAACTGTTTTTT. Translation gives CASRRRFANEKLFF.

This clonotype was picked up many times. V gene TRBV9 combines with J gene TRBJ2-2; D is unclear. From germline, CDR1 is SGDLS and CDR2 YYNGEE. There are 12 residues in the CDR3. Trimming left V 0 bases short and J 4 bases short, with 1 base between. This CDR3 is CASSVGTGELFF. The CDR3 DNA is TGTGCCAGCAGCGTAGGCACCGGGGAGCTGTTTTTT.

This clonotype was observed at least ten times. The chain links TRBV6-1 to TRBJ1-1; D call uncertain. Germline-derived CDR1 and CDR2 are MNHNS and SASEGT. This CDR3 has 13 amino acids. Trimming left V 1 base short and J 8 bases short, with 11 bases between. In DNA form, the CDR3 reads TGTGCCAGCAGTGAAGGTCGGGGTCTAGAAGCTTTCTTT. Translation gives CASSEGRGLEAFF.

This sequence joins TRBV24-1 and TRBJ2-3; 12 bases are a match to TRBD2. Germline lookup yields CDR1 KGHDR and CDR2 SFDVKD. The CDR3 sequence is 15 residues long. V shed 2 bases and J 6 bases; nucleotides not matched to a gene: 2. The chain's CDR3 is CATSDSTSGGDTQYF. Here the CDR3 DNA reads TGTGCCACCAGTGATTCGACTAGCGGGGGTGATACGCAGTATTTT.

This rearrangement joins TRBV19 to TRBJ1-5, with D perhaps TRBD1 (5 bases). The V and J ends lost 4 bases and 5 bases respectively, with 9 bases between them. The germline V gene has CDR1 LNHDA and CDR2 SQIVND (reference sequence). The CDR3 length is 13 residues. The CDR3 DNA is TGTGCCAGTAGTACCCGGGGGGATCAGCCCCAGCATTTT. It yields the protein CASSTRGDQPQHF.